Shown below are 28 T cell receptor beta chains from a single sample sequenced in a study of blood T cell repertoires in COVID-19. Using immunoSEQ multiplex PCR, the repertoire was profiled, and TCRdb retains in-frame clones only, with some absent. The table has about 23,000 clones, around 90% seen once. The sequenced sample consisted of peripheral blood. The receptors shown here come from a human donor in a cohort sampled during active COVID-19.

The chain has TRBV7-9 and TRBJ1-1; possible D gene TRBD1, 6 bases. CDR1 and CDR2 from the germline V gene are SEHNR and FQNEAQ (reference sequence). Trimming removed 5 bases from V and 2 bases from J, with 12 bases in between. The CDR3 has 14 residues. In nucleotides, the CDR3 is TGTGCCAGCAGCCCTTCAGGGGCAAACACTGAAGCTTTCTTT. Encoded protein: CASSPSGANTEAFF.

CDR3 in DNA: TGTGCCAGCAGCCCAATGGACAGGGGGAACGCTTTCTTT. Translated: CASSPMDRGNAFF. The chain carries TRBV7-2 and TRBJ1-1; 10 bases agree with TRBD1. The CDR3 contains 13 residues. CDR1 and CDR2 (germline): SGHTA, FQGNSA. V shed 5 bases and J 11 bases; nucleotides not matched to a gene: 8.

This clone was detected only once. The chain has TRBV5-1 and TRBJ2-5; 8 bases are shared with TRBD2. Germline CDR1 reads SGHRS; CDR2 reads YFSETQ. The CDR3 has 16 amino acids. J lost 1 base, V lost 2 bases, and 7 bases had no gene match. The CDR3 DNA follows: TGCGCCAGCAGCTTTCCCCCGGGGGGGAGCCAAGAGACCCAGTACTTC. Its protein is CASSFPPGGSQETQYF. The entire variable domain, with the rest obtained from reference TRBV5-1 and TRBJ2-5, is as follows: KAGVTQTPRYLIKTRGQQVTLSCSPISGHRSVSWYQQTPGQGLQFLFEYFSETQRNKGNFPGRFSGRQFSNSRSEMNVSTLELGDSALYLCASSFPPGGSQETQYFGPGTRLLVL.

The chain joins TRBV7-2 to TRBJ1-5; D is uncertain. Deletions cut 2 bases from V and 0 bases from J, with 11 bases between. CDR1 and CDR2 (germline): SGHTA, FQGNSA. This CDR3 has 16 amino acids. CDR3 protein: CASSLSLFYSNQPQHF. CDR3 in DNA: TGTGCCAGCAGCTTAAGCTTATTTTATAGCAATCAGCCCCAGCATTTT.

The chain carries TRBV7-2 and TRBJ2-5, with 12 bases aligning to TRBD2. The CDR3 is 14 amino acids. V trimming: 6 bases; J trimming: 8 bases; junction bases outside the gene matches: 7. CDR1 and CDR2 from the germline V gene are SGHTA and FQGNSA. The CDR3 DNA reads TGTGCCAGCAGAAGGACTAGCGGGGAGTCCACCCAGTACTTC. This translates into CASRRTSGESTQYF.

V usage is TRBV6-5 and J usage is TRBJ1-1; maybe TRBD1 (6 bases). The CDR3 is 14 residues long. V dropped 10 bases and J dropped 5 bases, with 20 bases sitting between them. Germline CDR1 MNHEY, CDR2 SVGAGI. The CDR3 DNA reads TGTGCCACCGACCTCCAGGGGATGTGGACTGAAGCTTTCTTT. As protein: CATDLQGMWTEAFF.

The chain recombines TRBV29-1 with TRBJ1-5; D gene unclear. This CDR3 has 16 residues. Germline V CDR1 and CDR2: SQVTM, ANQGSEA. This CDR3 reads CRIQPSDRRRNQPQHF. In nucleotides, the CDR3 is TGCAGAATTCAGCCGTCCGATCGGAGGCGCAATCAGCCCCAGCATTTT.

This clone came up once. This chain uses TRBV11-3 with TRBJ2-3, with D maybe TRBD1 (6 bases). Trimming shortened V by 4 bases and J by 0 bases, and 11 bases separated the two germline ends. The CDR3 is 15 amino acids. CDR1 and CDR2 (germline): SGHNT, YENEEA. For the CDR3, the DNA is TGTGCCAGCAGCTCCGCAGGGGCTAGCACAGATACGCAGTATTTT. It codes for CASSSAGASTDTQYF.

The chain uses TRBV6-4 and TRBJ2-1, with 7 bases fitting TRBD1. The CDR3 runs 16 residues. The V and J ends lost 5 bases and 0 bases, in that order; junction bases with no gene match: 7. CDR1 is MRHNA and CDR2 is SNTAGT in the germline V gene. The CDR3 DNA is TGTGCCAGCAGTTCCCAACAGGGGATCTCCTACAATGAGCAGTTCTTC. Protein: CASSSQQGISYNEQFF.

The V call is TRBV2, the J call TRBJ1-2; TRBD1 agrees at 7 bases. Germline values: CDR1 SNHLY, CDR2 FYNNEI. This CDR3 contains 13 residues. V gave up 7 bases and J gave up 3 bases; unmatched junction bases: 5. Here the CDR3 DNA reads TGTGCCAGCATGGGGGACAGCCACTATGGCTACACCTTC. It translates to CASMGDSHYGYTF.

The genes are TRBV10-3 and TRBJ2-7; 7 nucleotides line up with TRBD2. The ends lost 4 bases at V and 4 bases at J; junction bases unmatched: 4. Germline V lookup: CDR1 ENHRY, CDR2 SYGVKD. This CDR3 spans 13 amino acids. The DNA for the CDR3 is TGTGCCATCAGTGCCGGGGGGACGTACGAGCAGTACTTC. It specifies CAISAGGTYEQYF.

V and J are TRBV18 and TRBJ1-1; unclear D gene. CDR3 length: 18 residues. From germline, CDR1 is KGHSH and CDR2 LQKENI. Trimming took 3 bases from V and 3 from J, leaving 23 bases between them. Written as DNA, the CDR3 is TGTGCCAGCTCACCCTACGAGGTCCCAAACGCGTACGACACTGAAGCTTTCTTT. It encodes CASSPYEVPNAYDTEAFF.

The sample holds one count of this clone. The J gene is TRBJ2-3, the V gene TRBV12-5; 9 nucleotides match TRBD2. Germline V gives CDR1 LGHNT, CDR2 FRNRAP. This CDR3 comprises 15 residues. V shed 5 bases and J 1 base; nucleotides not matched to a gene: 4. CDR3 amino acids: CASGLAGPGTDTQYF. The CDR3 DNA reads as TGTGCTAGTGGTCTAGCGGGGCCTGGCACAGATACGCAGTATTTT.

Only one count was recorded for this clone. V and J are TRBV2 and TRBJ1-2, with unresolved D. The CDR3 consists of 13 residues. V was cut by 10 bases and J by 3 bases, with 15 bases left in between. CDR1 is SNHLY, CDR2 FYNNEI, per germline. The CDR3 DNA reads TGTGCCAACGCGCGGGCAGGAGACTATGGCTACACCTTC. This translates into CANARAGDYGYTF.

The V call is TRBV5-1, the J call TRBJ1-5; TRBD1 matches 9 bases. The CDR3 totals 16 residues. The ends lost 4 bases at V and 6 bases at J; junction bases unmatched: 11. From germline, CDR1 is SGHRS and CDR2 YFSETQ. The CDR3 nucleotides are TGCGCCAGCAGCCTGGGACAGGGTCGGGAAGGTCAGCCCCAGCATTTT. It codes for CASSLGQGREGQPQHF.

The chain links TRBV15 to TRBJ2-5, with TRBD1 identical over 7 bases. There are 14 residues in the CDR3. The ends lost 4 bases at V and 5 bases at J; junction bases unmatched: 7. Germline V gene lookup returns CDR1 LNHNV and CDR2 YYDKDF (reference sequence). The CDR3 DNA reads as TGTGCCACCAGCAAGACAGGGAGTGAGGAGACCCAGTACTTC. Translating it yields CATSKTGSEETQYF.

V gene TRBV6-5 combines with J gene TRBJ1-2; 8 bases are a match to TRBD1. CDR1 is MNHEY, CDR2 SVGAGI, per germline. Trimming took 6 bases from V and 7 from J; bases not matched to a gene: 7. This CDR3 comprises 13 residues. CDR3 amino acids: CASRVDRVGGYTF. As DNA, the CDR3 is TGTGCCAGCAGGGTGGACAGGGTAGGTGGCTACACCTTC.

The chain has TRBV3-1 (or the pseudogene TRBV3-2) and TRBJ1-1, with a weak D call TRBD1 (5 bases). The CDR3 covers 13 residues. CDR1 is LGHDT, CDR2 YNNKEL, per germline (reference sequence). V was shortened by 5 bases and J by 10 bases, with 17 bases between the two germline ends. CDR3 sequence: CASSAGTPSGAFF. In DNA form, the CDR3 reads TGTGCCAGCAGCGCCGGGACTCCCAGCGGAGCTTTCTTT.

Points on this clone: One junction end disagrees with the germline gene, perhaps due to a read error. The chain employs TRBV7-9 and TRBJ2-3, with TRBD2 matching 8 bases. Per germline, CDR1 SEHNR and CDR2 FQNEAQ (reference sequence). There are 13 residues in the CDR3. In nucleotides, the CDR3 is TGCGCGGGGAGGGGACTAGACACAGATACGCAGTATTTT. Protein sequence: CAGRGLDTDTQYF.

The chain couples TRBV18 to TRBJ1-2, with TRBD1 identical over 9 bases. The CDR3 spans 15 residues. From germline, CDR1 is KGHSH and CDR2 LQKENI. J was trimmed by 6 bases and V by 6 bases; bases with no gene match: 11. The CDR3, as DNA: TGTGCCAGCTCCCGGACAGGGGTAGAGAGAAATGGCTACACCTTC. It yields the protein CASSRTGVERNGYTF.

The gene calls are TRBV4-1 and TRBJ1-6; D is ambiguous. The ends were cut back, 0 bases at V and 10 bases at J, with 10 bases in the middle. Germline CDR1 is MGHRA and CDR2 is YSYEKL. The CDR3 spans 14 residues. The CDR3 nucleotides are TGCGCCAGCAGCCAAGAGCGGATTGCCTCACCCCTCCACTTT. Translation: CASSQERIASPLHF.

V is TRBV19 and J is TRBJ1-4; possible D gene TRBD1, 6 bases. CDR3 size: 16 residues. The V gene's germline CDR1 is LNHDA and CDR2 SQIVND (reference sequence). V shed 6 bases and J shed 5 bases, with 19 bases lying between them. CDR3 sequence: CASRDVQGILNEKLFF. The DNA of the CDR3 is TGTGCCAGTAGGGACGTTCAGGGGATTCTCAATGAAAAACTGTTTTTT. Combining the CDR3 with reference TRBV19 and TRBJ1-4 gives the whole variable domain DGGITQSPKYLFRKEGQNVTLSCEQNLNHDAMYWYRQDPGQGLRLIYYSQIVNDFQKGDIAEGYSVSREKKESFPLTVTSAQKNPTAFYLCASRDVQGILNEKLFFGSGTQLSVL.

The rearrangement uses TRBV27 and TRBJ1-2, with D possibly TRBD1 on 5 matching bases. CDR3 size: 14 residues. Germline assignment: CDR1 MNHEY and CDR2 SMNVEV (reference sequence). V lost 0 bases to trimming and J lost 2 bases, with 7 bases between them. In DNA form, the CDR3 reads TGTGCCAGCAGTTTATCGGAGGGGAACTATGGCTACACCTTC. This encodes CASSLSEGNYGYTF.

In this sample, this clone turned up once. This sequence joins TRBV10-3 and TRBJ1-3; 7 nucleotides match TRBD1. Losses at the gene ends were 4 bases for V and 6 bases for J; bases not matched to a gene: 3. CDR1 and CDR2 (germline): ENHRY, SYGVKD. CDR3 size: 13 residues. CDR3 amino acids: CAISGGQTNTIYF. The CDR3 bases are TGTGCCATCAGTGGGGGACAGACAAACACCATATATTTT.

In this sample, this clone turned up a few times. This sequence joins TRBV9 and TRBJ1-5; a weak D match, TRBD1 (5 bases). The CDR3 runs 14 residues. Germline assignment: CDR1 SGDLS and CDR2 YYNGEE. V was clipped by 0 bases and J by 1 base, with 5 bases between them. CDR3 loop: CASSVAGSNQPQHF. The CDR3 bases are TGTGCCAGCAGCGTAGCAGGGAGCAATCAGCCCCAGCATTTT. Using reference TRBV9 and TRBJ1-5 for the parts outside the CDR3, the full variable domain is DSGVTQTPKHLITATGQRVTLRCSPRSGDLSVYWYQQSLDQGLQFLIQYYNGEERAKGNILERFSAQQFPDLHSELNLSSLELGDSALYFCASSVAGSNQPQHFGDGTRLSIL.

The count of this clone is one. This chain links TRBV18 with TRBJ2-7; D possibly corresponds to TRBD2 (6 bases). CDR1 is KGHSH, CDR2 LQKENI, per germline. The CDR3 spans 14 residues. The V end lost 1 base, the J end lost 7 bases, and 14 bases lay between the germline ends. The CDR3 is CASSPQQPGGEQYF. As DNA, the CDR3 is TGTGCCAGCTCACCACAACAGCCCGGGGGAGAGCAGTACTTC.

This clone was seen just once. The J gene is TRBJ2-4, the V gene TRBV6-1, with D maybe TRBD2 (5 bases). Germline CDR1 is MNHNS and CDR2 is SASEGT. The CDR3 totals 15 residues. The V gene lost 2 bases and the J gene lost 3 bases, with 11 bases spanning the gap. In DNA, the CDR3 is TGTGCCAGCAGTGAATCGTGGGAGAGCAAAAACATTCAGTACTTC. This gives the protein CASSESWESKNIQYF.

This chain uses TRBV9 with TRBJ2-7, with 12 bases lining up with TRBD1. Trimming at V came to 3 bases and at J to 4 bases, leaving 5 bases not matched to a gene. The germline V gene encodes CDR1 SGDLS and CDR2 YYNGEE. There are 15 residues in the CDR3. CDR3 nucleotide sequence: TGTGCCAGCAGCGGTTCGGGACAGGGGGCTTACGAGCAGTACTTC. Amino acid sequence: CASSGSGQGAYEQYF.